The 21 T cell receptor beta chains presented below share a single source sample, sequenced in a study of cytomegalovirus exposure and HLA in healthy donors. This PCR relied on a set of 60 Vbeta primers and 13 Jbeta primers. The method was immunoSEQ multiplex PCR; TCRdb's version includes in-frame clones alone and lacks a portion of them. The table shows 150,000 to 200,000 clones, with 70% to 85% occurring only once. Sequences were obtained from PBMCs. Receptor source: a man between 18 and 35 years old in good health and CMV-seronegative.

This chain uses TRBV7-3 with TRBJ2-1; D gene uncertain. V lost 2 bases, J lost 8 bases, and 10 bases lay in between. Germline V gives CDR1 SGHTA, CDR2 FQGTGA. The CDR3 is 13 residues long. The CDR3 DNA follows: TGTGCCAGCAGCTTATCCTCCGAGGATGAGCAGTTCTTC. The encoded protein is CASSLSSEDEQFF.

The gene calls are TRBV7-2 and TRBJ2-2; 13 nucleotides match TRBD2. After removal of 5 bases from V and 4 bases from J, the junction contained 4 bases not matched to a gene. Germline V CDR1 and CDR2: SGHTA, FQGNSA. The CDR3 sequence is 16 residues long. The CDR3 DNA follows: TGTGCCAGCAGCCCCGGACTAGCGGGAGCCACCGGGGAGCTGTTTTTT. It codes for CASSPGLAGATGELFF. Full variable domain (outside the CDR3, taken from reference TRBV7-2 and TRBJ2-2): GAGVSQSPSNKVTEKGKDVELRCDPISGHTALYWYRQSLGQGLEFLIYFQGNSAPDKSGLPSDRFSAERTGGSVSTLTIQRTQQEDSAVYLCASSPGLAGATGELFFGEGSRLTVL.

This chain connects TRBV29-1 to TRBJ2-2; maybe TRBD2 (5 bases). Germline V gene data show CDR1 as SQVTM and CDR2 as ANQGSEA. CDR3 length: 13 amino acids. Trimming pared 4 bases from V and 4 bases from J, leaving 10 bases between. Here the CDR3 reads CSVVGLPTGELFF. The CDR3 DNA reads as TGCAGCGTTGTAGGACTCCCCACCGGGGAGCTGTTTTTT.

The chain joins TRBV7-6 to TRBJ1-1, with D possibly being TRBD1 (6 bases). Germline V gene sequence: CDR1 SGHVS, CDR2 FNYEAQ. The length of the CDR3 is 13 residues. Trimming shortened V by 2 bases and J by 8 bases, and 12 bases separated the two germline ends. DNA for the CDR3: TGTGCCAGCAGCTTAAACTGGGGGCAAGAAGCTTTCTTT. This codes for CASSLNWGQEAFF.

J is TRBJ2-7 and V is TRBV7-8; TRBD2 might be the D (6 bases). Looked up from germline, CDR1 is SGHVS and CDR2 is FQNEAQ. Between the trimmed V and J ends, which lost 5 bases and 5 bases, there was a span of 19 bases. The CDR3 is 15 residues long. CDR3 sequence (DNA): TGTGCCAGCAGCAATCAGGGAGCGGGTGACAACGAGCAGTACTTC. Translated, it gives CASSNQGAGDNEQYF.

At least ten counts were recorded for this clone. The chain links TRBV10-3 to TRBJ1-3, with D hard to call. V lost 6 bases to trimming and J lost 1 base, with 7 bases between them. CDR3 length: 13 amino acids. Germline loops: CDR1 ENHRY, CDR2 SYGVKD. CDR3 in DNA: TGTGCCATCAGAGCCGGGTCTGGAAACACCATATATTTT. Its translation is CAIRAGSGNTIYF.

The genes are TRBV30 and TRBJ1-3; D is uncertain. Germline-derived CDR1 and CDR2 are GTSNPN and SVGIG (reference sequence). This CDR3 comprises 13 residues. Between the trimmed V and J ends, which lost 4 bases and 0 bases, there was a span of 7 bases. The CDR3 coding sequence is TGTGCCTGGATCCGCGGCTCTGGAAACACCATATATTTT. Translation: CAWIRGSGNTIYF.

The chain is built from TRBV29-1 and TRBJ1-1; D is uncertain. Germline V lookup: CDR1 SQVTM, CDR2 ANQGSEA. V was clipped by 3 bases and J by 6 bases, with 8 bases between them. This CDR3 has 11 amino acids. Written as DNA, the CDR3 is TGCAGCGTTGAGGAGGTCGCTGAAGCTTTCTTT. Residues: CSVEEVAEAFF.

The rearrangement links TRBV4-1 to TRBJ1-5; possible D gene TRBD1, 6 bases. The CDR3 runs 15 residues. Trimming removed 4 bases from V and 7 bases from J, with 17 bases in between. Germline assignment: CDR1 MGHRA and CDR2 YSYEKL. This CDR3 reads CASSPQGPGAQPQHF. In DNA form, the CDR3 reads TGCGCCAGCAGCCCCCAGGGGCCTGGGGCCCAGCCCCAGCATTTT.

The V and J genes are TRBV30 and TRBJ1-1; a possible D gene is TRBD1 (5 bases). Trimming shortened V by 3 bases and J by 4 bases, and 12 bases separated the two germline ends. The CDR3 has 13 residues. Germline lookup yields CDR1 GTSNPN and CDR2 SVGIG (reference sequence). CDR3 sequence: CAWREDSRTEAFF. CDR3 coding DNA: TGTGCCTGGAGGGAAGACAGCCGCACTGAAGCTTTCTTT. The full variable domain, completed using reference TRBV30 and TRBJ1-1, is SQTIHQWPATLVQPVGSPLSLECTVEGTSNPNLYWYRQAAGRGLQLLFYSVGIGQISSEVPQNLSASRPQDRQFILSSKKLLLSDSGFYLCAWREDSRTEAFFGQGTRLTVV.

The chain links TRBV4-3 to TRBJ1-2; 7 bases agree with TRBD1. The CDR3 is 16 residues long. With V trimmed by 4 bases and J by 5 bases, 13 bases remained unmatched. Germline V CDR1 and CDR2: LGHNA, YSLEER. Here the CDR3 DNA reads TGCGCCAGCAGCCCGACAGGGACCGTCCCAATATATGGCTACACCTTC. It yields the protein CASSPTGTVPIYGYTF.

This clone was observed once. The rearrangement joins TRBV14 to TRBJ2-3; 7 nucleotides line up with TRBD2. Trimming at V came to 3 bases and at J to 8 bases, leaving 2 bases not matched to a gene. The germline V gene has CDR1 SGHDN and CDR2 FVKESK. The CDR3 extends over 12 amino acids. The CDR3 region has the DNA TGTGCCAGCAGCCAGGGACTAAGTACGCAGTATTTT. Translated, it gives CASSQGLSTQYF.

The rearrangement uses TRBV4-1 and TRBJ1-2; no clear D. The CDR3 contains 14 residues. The germline V gene encodes CDR1 MGHRA and CDR2 YSYEKL. V dropped 1 base and J dropped 1 base, with 7 bases sitting between them. CDR3: CASSQVTVNYGYTF. In nucleotides, the CDR3 is TGCGCCAGCAGCCAAGTTACAGTTAACTATGGCTACACCTTC.

This clone was counted a few times. The chain's CDR3 is CAWDTGGIYEQYF. Written as DNA, the CDR3 is TGTGCCTGGGATACAGGGGGCATCTACGAGCAGTACTTC. The V call is TRBV30, the J call TRBJ2-7, with TRBD1 identical over 9 bases. Unmatched junction bases numbered 5, after V lost 5 bases and J lost 3 bases. This CDR3 is 13 amino acids long. Germline-derived CDR1 and CDR2 are GTSNPN and SVGIG (reference sequence). Using reference TRBV30 and TRBJ2-7 for the parts outside the CDR3, the full variable domain is SQTIHQWPATLVQPVGSPLSLECTVEGTSNPNLYWYRQAAGRGLQLLFYSVGIGQISSEVPQNLSASRPQDRQFILSSKKLLLSDSGFYLCAWDTGGIYEQYFGPGTRLTVT.

This clone was observed a few times. This chain connects TRBV11-2 to TRBJ1-3, with a tentative D call TRBD1 (5 bases). The germline CDR1 and CDR2 sequences are SGHAT and FQNNGV. V dropped 1 base and J dropped 2 bases, with 12 bases sitting between them. The CDR3 is 16 residues long. CDR3 DNA sequence: TGTGCCAGCAGCTTAGTGCCGGGCAGGGCTGGAAACACCATATATTTT. Amino acids: CASSLVPGRAGNTIYF. Together with reference TRBV11-2 and TRBJ1-3, the CDR3 gives the full variable domain: EAGVAQSPRYKIIEKRQSVAFWCNPISGHATLYWYQQILGQGPKLLIQFQNNGVVDDSQLPKDRFSAERLKGVDSTLKIQPAKLEDSAVYLCASSLVPGRAGNTIYFGEGSWLTVV.

The chain employs TRBV5-1 and TRBJ1-2, with 9 positions matching TRBD1. This CDR3 is built from 16 residues. Germline V gene lookup returns CDR1 SGHRS and CDR2 YFSETQ. V was clipped by 3 bases and J by 5 bases; unmatched bases: 11. The CDR3 DNA sequence: TGCGCCAGCAGCTCCGATCTGGGGACAGGGCGGTATGGCTACACCTTC. Translation gives CASSSDLGTGRYGYTF.

The chain carries TRBV6-6 and TRBJ1-6; 9 bases match TRBD1. After removal of 8 bases from V and 7 bases from J, the junction contained 12 bases not matched to a gene. Germline assignment: CDR1 MNHNY and CDR2 SVGAGI (reference sequence). The CDR3 consists of 16 residues. The DNA for the CDR3 is TGTGCCAGCTCCCCAAGGGACAGGGTTTTAAATTCACCCCTCCACTTT. It specifies CASSPRDRVLNSPLHF.

As regards this clone: In the same sample, other DNA sequences code for this CDR3. The chain joins TRBV4-2 to TRBJ1-5; no reliable D call. Trimming took 1 base from V and 6 from J, leaving 7 bases between them. CDR3 length: 13 residues. Per germline, CDR1 LGHNA and CDR2 YNFKEQ. The CDR3 loop reads CASSQVGGQPQHF. The CDR3, as DNA: TGTGCCAGCAGCCAAGTTGGAGGTCAGCCCCAGCATTTT.

This sequence joins TRBV11-2 and TRBJ2-3; 9 bases are a match to TRBD2. CDR1 is SGHAT, CDR2 FQNNGV, per germline. The CDR3 consists of 15 residues. The ends lost 5 bases at V and 13 bases at J; junction bases unmatched: 16. This chain's CDR3 is CASSPRGGGDAVEYF. The CDR3 nucleotides read TGTGCCAGCAGCCCCCGGGGCGGGGGGGATGCGGTGGAGTATTTT.

The rearrangement links TRBV30 to TRBJ1-5; D perhaps matches TRBD1 (5 bases). Germline V CDR1 and CDR2: GTSNPN, SVGIG (reference sequence). Trimming left V 2 bases short and J 1 base short, with 12 bases between. The CDR3 contains 15 residues. The CDR3, as DNA: TGTGCCTGGAGTCAGACAGCCCTCAGCAATCAGCCCCAGCATTTT. This codes for CAWSQTALSNQPQHF.

J is TRBJ2-5 and V is TRBV29-1; D perhaps matches TRBD1 (5 bases). The DNA end lines up better with TRBJ2-7; the J call may be wrong. The CDR3 loop spans 12 amino acids. The germline V gene encodes CDR1 SQVTM and CDR2 ANQGSEA. The CDR3 DNA reads as TGCAGCGCCAAGACAGCGACCTACGAGCAGTACTTC. It specifies CSAKTATYEQYF.